This T cell receptor (beta chain) emerged from a study of T cells in Graves' hyperthyroidism and ophthalmopathy. General study results and limits: Blood samples included most of the expanded thyroid clonotypes exceeding 0.001.

The CDR3 length is 15 residues. V shed 4 bases, J shed 2 bases, and the junction held 5 bases outside the gene matches. From germline, CDR1 is SGDLS and CDR2 YYNGEE. This clonotype came up many times. Antigen specificity is unknown. TCR beta CDR3 regions were amplified from RNA transcripts. A set of HTBI primers served as the primers for a first-round RT-PCR of the TCR CDR3. A single record per CDR3 protein comes from TCRdb applying MiXCR to the multiplex PCR reads. Of about 720,000 distinct CDR3 sequences listed, around 19% are singletons. Predating any ophthalmopathy symptoms, the blood sample was taken at first hyperthyroidism diagnosis.

This clonotype was obtained from a woman between 50 and 59 years old with Graves' hyperthyroidism that later progressed to Graves' ophthalmopathy. The rearrangement uses TRBV9 and TRBJ2-7; 11 bases agree with TRBD2. Sequencing input: blood. The CDR3 protein is CASSLSSGGAYEQYF. CDR3 DNA: TGTGCCAGCAGCCTGAGTAGCGGGGGGGCCTACGAGCAGTACTTC.